This paragraph covers one T cell receptor (beta chain) sequence. Its antigen is not yet known. No much larger clone exists at a distance of one base, and base qualities are not known. TCR cDNA was made using 5'RACE template switching, a step that added a universal primer site and unique molecular identifiers. Priming of cDNA synthesis was performed from both the TCR alpha and TCR beta constant segments. Library amplification involved two PCR steps, and the second step added sample barcodes and sequencing adapters. Libraries were sequenced on Illumina HiSeq 2500 (2x100 bp) or NovaSeq (2x150 bp). The original methods were these. MIGEC handled demultiplexing of reads and collapsing into UMI consensus sequences, while MiXCR performed V(D)J alignment. Vaccine-responding clonotypes were identified with edgeR using replicate PBMC samples, with FDR below 0.01 and a log2 fold change above 5 up to day 15 being required. CD4 or CD8 identity was assigned to each bulk clonotype according to whether the clonotype was present at higher abundance in the sequenced CD4 repertoire or the sequenced CD8 repertoire. The raw public data were reprocessed by TCRdb itself: fastp quality trimming at Q25, MiXCR clonotype calling, in-frame beta chains only. One record per CDR3 amino acid sequence lists the most common genes and DNA. What appears here as the V and J calls and clone size reflects TCRdb's work, not the paper's. For this sample the table gives under 300,000 distinct CDR3 sequences, of which about 7.1% were detected only once. Of the sample, roughly 0.86% is held by the ten largest clones.

These data originate in a study of T cells after yellow fever vaccination (dated by TCRdb to the late 2010s). With respect to the entire study: The SMART-Seq v4 Ultra Low Input RNA kit was used to prepare libraries from fractions with low cell numbers. To follow T-cell clones before and after primary and booster YFV17D yellow fever vaccination, bulk TCR alpha and beta repertoires were sequenced over time. Blood was drawn at multiple timepoints before and after primary and secondary immunization, with bulk PBMC replicates and cell subsets isolated. Two healthy male donors made up the cohort, one aged 18 to 30 years and the other aged 30 to 39 years.

The sample's treatment or condition label is to be understood as: live attenuated yellow fever vaccine strain. PBMCs were isolated from peripheral blood using a standard Ficoll-Paque protocol. Dynabeads CD4 and CD8 positive selection kits were used to isolate the CD4 and CD8 T-cell fractions. RNA was extracted with TriZol from bulk PBMCs, CD4 and CD8 fractions, and dextramer-positive and dextramer-negative fractions. Broader findings and caveats from the paper: After the booster, most of the clones that had expanded following primary vaccination were detected again (approximately 96% of CD4 and 80% to 90% of CD8), which suggests that memory was broadly maintained. Because the study included only two donors, the extent to which the findings can be generalized is limited. The secondary T-cell response was found to be weaker but faster than the primary response, with a peak reached on day 5 rather than on day 15. A small fraction of clonotypes showed up in both the CD4 and CD8 compartments, probably as a result of convergent recombination. Computational filtering was required because FACS-sorted repertoires could contain abundant contaminating clonotypes from the bulk population.

From the germline V gene (reference sequence), CDR1 is SEHNR and CDR2 is FQNEAQ. V is shortened by 1 base, J by 11 bases, and the region joining them spans 20 bases. From the cysteine through the phenylalanine, the CDR3 covers 15 amino acids. Only the CDR3 DNA is retained, 45 bases long and in frame from the first base. This clonotype was obtained from a man aged 30 to 39 who received the YFV17D yellow fever vaccine. The rearranged segments are TRBV7-9 and TRBJ1-1; TRBD1 could be the D gene, as 5 bases match. This material consisted of CD4+ T cells sorted from PBMCs, taken 15 days after the yellow fever booster vaccination. The CDR3 loop reads CASSLDPYGAVLAFF. The DNA is TGTGCCAGCAGCTTAGACCCCTATGGGGCGGTTTTGGCTTTCTTT.